A single sample gave rise to the 16 T cell receptor beta chains below, sequenced in a study of cytomegalovirus exposure and HLA in healthy donors. Here immunoSEQ multiplex PCR was the method, and the copy in TCRdb shows in-frame clones only, minus some. The repertoire holds some 250,000 clones, roughly 88% seen once, with approximately 3.1% in the top ten. The sample consisted of PBMCs. The source of these receptors is a woman in her 30s in good health and CMV-seronegative.

The chain employs TRBV7-9 and TRBJ2-7, with 9 bases that match TRBD1. The ends lost 0 bases at V and 4 bases at J; junction bases unmatched: 4. The CDR3 extends over 15 amino acids. CDR1 and CDR2 (germline): SEHNR, FQNEAQ (reference sequence). The CDR3 nucleotides read TGTGCCAGCAGCTTAGCGGACAGGGGAGCGTACGAGCAGTACTTC. Its translation: CASSLADRGAYEQYF.

The rearrangement joins TRBV11-1 to TRBJ2-4; D perhaps matches TRBD1 (5 bases). The germline V gene encodes CDR1 SGHAT and CDR2 FQDESV (reference sequence). The CDR3 is 13 amino acids. V dropped 2 bases and J dropped 6 bases, with 8 bases sitting between them. The CDR3 coding sequence is TGTGCCAGCAGCTTATCTCAGGGAAACATTCAGTACTTC. Its translation is CASSLSQGNIQYF.

The gene calls are TRBV4-1 and TRBJ1-4; D remains unclear. Germline loops: CDR1 MGHRA, CDR2 YSYEKL. There are 15 residues in the CDR3. V was cut by 3 bases and J by 7 bases, with 15 bases left in between. CDR3 nucleotide sequence: TGCGCCAGCAGCCAGGTACACCTCTCGGGTGAAAAACTGTTTTTT. It specifies CASSQVHLSGEKLFF.

The chain carries TRBV2 and TRBJ1-5; 9 bases agree with TRBD1. Trimming removed 5 bases from V and 4 bases from J; junction bases left unmatched: 3. The CDR3 has 14 amino acids. Germline V gene lookup returns CDR1 SNHLY and CDR2 FYNNEI. The CDR3 reads CASSPQGANQPQHF. The CDR3 DNA sequence: TGTGCCAGCAGTCCACAGGGGGCGAATCAGCCCCAGCATTTT.

This clone was detected only once. V is TRBV29-1 and J is TRBJ2-7; D is possibly TRBD2 (5 bases). The V end lost 3 bases, the J end lost 5 bases, and 11 bases lay between the germline ends. Germline CDR1 reads SQVTM; CDR2 reads ANQGSEA. CDR3 length: 12 amino acids. CDR3 coding DNA: TGCAGCGTTGACCTAGCCGCTAACGAGCAGTACTTC. As protein: CSVDLAANEQYF.

V and J are TRBV5-4 and TRBJ2-7; TRBD2 aligns across 7 bases. There are 16 residues in the CDR3. Germline V gene sequence: CDR1 SGHNT, CDR2 YYREEE (reference sequence). With 3 bases clipped from V and 0 bases from J, the junction kept 9 bases outside the gene matches. CDR3 sequence reads: CASSSETSPSSYEQYF. The CDR3 DNA reads TGTGCCAGCAGCTCGGAGACTAGCCCAAGCTCCTACGAGCAGTACTTC.

The V call is TRBV28, the J call TRBJ1-1; 11 nucleotides match TRBD1. Trimming removed 5 bases from V and 1 base from J; junction bases left unmatched: 6. CDR1 and CDR2 from the germline V gene are MDHEN and SYDVKM. The CDR3 covers 16 residues. The CDR3 spells CASSPGTGGRNTEAFF. The CDR3 nucleotides are TGTGCCAGCAGTCCCGGGACAGGGGGGAGGAACACTGAAGCTTTCTTT.

This sequence joins TRBV19 and TRBJ2-1; 7 nucleotides match TRBD2. V lost 7 bases to trimming and J lost 0 bases; unmatched junction nucleotides: 3. Germline assignment: CDR1 LNHDA and CDR2 SQIVND (reference sequence). This CDR3 spans 14 amino acids. The CDR3 is CASKGGSSYNEQFF. In DNA form, the CDR3 reads TGTGCCAGTAAGGGCGGGAGCTCCTACAATGAGCAGTTCTTC.

The rearrangement uses TRBV18 and TRBJ2-3, with D hard to call. Germline-derived CDR1 and CDR2 are KGHSH and LQKENI. V was pared by 6 bases and J by 4 bases, with 17 bases between. The CDR3 covers 15 residues. CDR3 coding DNA: TGTGCCAGCTCGAGAGTGTCTATGGGATCAGATACGCAGTATTTT. Translating gives CASSRVSMGSDTQYF.

V and J are TRBV28 and TRBJ2-1; D not resolved. Germline loops: CDR1 MDHEN, CDR2 SYDVKM. CDR3 size: 13 residues. The CDR3 region has the DNA TGTGCTACAGCCCCGGATTCCTACAATGAGCAGTTCTTC. Encoded protein: CATAPDSYNEQFF.

This rearrangement joins TRBV28 to TRBJ2-1, with a tentative D call TRBD2 (6 bases). With 5 bases removed from V and 0 bases from J, the gap between germline ends came to 11 bases. CDR1 is MDHEN and CDR2 is SYDVKM in the germline V gene. This CDR3 region has 15 residues. The CDR3 loop is CASSHSGPSYNEQFF. The CDR3 DNA reads TGTGCCAGCAGTCATAGCGGTCCCTCCTACAATGAGCAGTTCTTC. The variable domain in full, with the rest retrieved from reference TRBV28 and TRBJ2-1, is DVKVTQSSRYLVKRTGEKVFLECVQDMDHENMFWYRQDPGLGLRLIYFSYDVKMKEKGDIPEGYSVSREKKERFSLILESASTNQTSMYLCASSHSGPSYNEQFFGPGTRLTVL.

The chain combines TRBV7-8 with TRBJ2-5; 10 bases align to TRBD2. There are 15 residues in the CDR3. Losses at the gene ends were 6 bases for V and 5 bases for J; bases not matched to a gene: 9. The germline V gene encodes CDR1 SGHVS and CDR2 FQNEAQ. In DNA form, the CDR3 reads TGTGCCAGCAGAAGACTAGCGGGTGAGGGGGAGACCCAGTACTTC. Its protein is CASRRLAGEGETQYF.

This clone has more than one count but fewer than ten. This chain connects TRBV7-2 to TRBJ2-2; D may be TRBD2 (5 bases). The CDR3 covers 15 residues. Germline loops: CDR1 SGHTA, CDR2 FQGNSA. V lost 5 bases, J lost 3 bases, and 13 bases lay in between. The CDR3 region is CASSPEGGHTGELFF. Here the CDR3 DNA reads TGTGCCAGCAGCCCCGAGGGCGGTCACACCGGGGAGCTGTTTTTT.

This clone has more than one count but fewer than ten. V usage is TRBV10-2 and J usage is TRBJ2-7, with 9 bases fitting TRBD1. Looked up from germline, CDR1 is WSHSY and CDR2 is SAAADI. The V segment lost 8 bases and the J segment 2 bases; nucleotides outside the gene matches: 1. CDR3 length: 12 residues. The CDR3 loop reads CASGTGTYEQYF. In DNA form, the CDR3 reads TGCGCCAGCGGGACAGGGACCTACGAGCAGTACTTC.

This clone was observed a single time. The rearrangement joins TRBV5-4 to TRBJ2-7; 10 bases line up with TRBD1. In germline, CDR1 is SGHNT, CDR2 YYREEE (reference sequence). The J segment lost 5 bases and the V segment lost 1 base, leaving 18 bases of the junction unmatched. The CDR3 is 19 amino acids. As DNA, the CDR3 is TGTGCCAGCAGCTTGCGATTGGGGGCCACCGGGACAGGGGAACACGAGCAGTACTTC. This sequence encodes CASSLRLGATGTGEHEQYF.

V gene TRBV14 combines with J gene TRBJ2-5; D gene unclear. The V end lost 4 bases, the J end lost 5 bases, and 8 bases lay between the germline ends. In germline, CDR1 is SGHDN, CDR2 FVKESK. The CDR3 loop spans 12 amino acids. The CDR3 loop is CASSRVGETQYF. CDR3 nucleotides: TGTGCCAGCAGCCGAGTTGGGGAGACCCAGTACTTC. The full variable domain, rest sourced from reference TRBV14 and TRBJ2-5, is EAGVTQFPSHSVIEKGQTVTLRCDPISGHDNLYWYRRVMGKEIKFLLHFVKESKQDESGMPNNRFLAERTGGTYSTLKVQPAELEDSGVYFCASSRVGETQYFGPGTRLLVL.